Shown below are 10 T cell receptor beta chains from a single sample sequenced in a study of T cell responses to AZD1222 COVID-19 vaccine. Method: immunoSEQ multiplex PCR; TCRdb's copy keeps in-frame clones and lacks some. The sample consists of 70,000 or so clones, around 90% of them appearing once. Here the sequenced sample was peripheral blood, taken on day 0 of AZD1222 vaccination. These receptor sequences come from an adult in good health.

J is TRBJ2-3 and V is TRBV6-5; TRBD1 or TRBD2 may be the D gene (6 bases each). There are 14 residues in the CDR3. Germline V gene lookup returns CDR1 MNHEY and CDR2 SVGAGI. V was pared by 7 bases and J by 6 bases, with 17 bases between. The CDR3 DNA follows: TGTGCCAGCATCTTAGGGGGGCGCCCGGATACGCAGTATTTT. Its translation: CASILGGRPDTQYF.

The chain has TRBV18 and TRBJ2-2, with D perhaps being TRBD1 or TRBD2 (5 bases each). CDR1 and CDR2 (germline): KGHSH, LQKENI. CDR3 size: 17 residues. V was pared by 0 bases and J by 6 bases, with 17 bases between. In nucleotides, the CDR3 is TGTGCCAGCTCACCACCGGGGACGGGGCGGCGTGCCGGGGAGCTGTTTTTT. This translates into CASSPPGTGRRAGELFF.

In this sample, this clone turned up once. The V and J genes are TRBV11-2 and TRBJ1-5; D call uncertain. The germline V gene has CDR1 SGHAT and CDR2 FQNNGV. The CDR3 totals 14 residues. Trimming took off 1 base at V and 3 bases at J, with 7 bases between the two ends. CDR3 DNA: TGTGCCAGCAGCTTAGGGCCGTTCAATCAGCCCCAGCATTTT. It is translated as CASSLGPFNQPQHF.

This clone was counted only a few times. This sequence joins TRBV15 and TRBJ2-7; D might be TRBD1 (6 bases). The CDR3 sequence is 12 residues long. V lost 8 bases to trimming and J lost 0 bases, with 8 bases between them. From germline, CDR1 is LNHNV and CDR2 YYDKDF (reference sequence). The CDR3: CATADSSYEQYF. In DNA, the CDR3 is TGTGCCACCGCGGACAGCTCCTACGAGCAGTACTTC.

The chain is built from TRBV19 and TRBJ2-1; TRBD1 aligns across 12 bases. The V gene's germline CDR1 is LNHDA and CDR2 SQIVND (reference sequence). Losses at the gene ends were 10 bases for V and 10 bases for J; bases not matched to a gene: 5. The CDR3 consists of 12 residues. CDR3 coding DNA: TGTGCCACGGGACAGGGGGCAGAGGAGCAGTTCTTC. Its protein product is CATGQGAEEQFF.

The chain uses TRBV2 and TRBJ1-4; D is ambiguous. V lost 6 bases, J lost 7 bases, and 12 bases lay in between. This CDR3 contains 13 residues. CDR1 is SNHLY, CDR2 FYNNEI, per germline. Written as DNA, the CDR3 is TGTGCCAGCAGGTACGCAGTTGGTGAAAAACTGTTTTTT. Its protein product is CASRYAVGEKLFF.

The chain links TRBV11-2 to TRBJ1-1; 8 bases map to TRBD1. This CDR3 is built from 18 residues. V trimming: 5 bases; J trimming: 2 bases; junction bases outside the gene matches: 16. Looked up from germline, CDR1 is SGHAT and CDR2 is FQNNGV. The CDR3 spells CASSPDRGGRKGNTEAFF. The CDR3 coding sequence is TGTGCCAGCAGCCCCGACAGGGGCGGAAGGAAGGGAAACACTGAAGCTTTCTTT.

The CDR3 coding sequence is TGTACAAGCACCAAGGGGGGGACCAAAAACATTCAGTACTTC. Amino acid sequence: CTSTKGGTKNIQYF. The chain has TRBV6-5 and TRBJ2-4, with D perhaps matching TRBD2 (7 bases). Germline V gene lookup returns CDR1 MNHEY and CDR2 SVGAGI. There are 14 residues in the CDR3.

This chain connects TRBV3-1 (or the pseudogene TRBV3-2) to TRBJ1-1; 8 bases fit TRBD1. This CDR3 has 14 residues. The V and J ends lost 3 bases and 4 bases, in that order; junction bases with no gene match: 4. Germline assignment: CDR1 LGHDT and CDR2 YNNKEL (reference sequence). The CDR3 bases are TGTGCCAGCAGCCAGGACGGGACAGGCACTGAAGCTTTCTTT. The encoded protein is CASSQDGTGTEAFF.

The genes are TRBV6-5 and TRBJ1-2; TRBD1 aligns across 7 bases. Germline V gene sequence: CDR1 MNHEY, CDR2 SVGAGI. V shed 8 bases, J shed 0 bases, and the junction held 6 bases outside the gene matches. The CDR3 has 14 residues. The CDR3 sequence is CASWDRRANYGYTF. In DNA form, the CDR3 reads TGTGCCAGCTGGGACAGACGAGCTAACTATGGCTACACCTTC.